The 24 T cell receptor beta chains below all came from one sample that was sequenced in a study of control samples from healthy donors and cancer patients. The repertoire was sequenced with immunoSEQ multiplex PCR; TCRdb's copy has only in-frame clones and lacks some. Here the sample spans some 80,000 clones, over 80% being singletons. Input material: blood. Receptors were obtained from a woman aged 55-70 years in good health.

The V and J genes are TRBV29-1 and TRBJ1-1; D may be TRBD1 (5 bases). The germline V gene has CDR1 SQVTM and CDR2 ANQGSEA. V was pared by 5 bases and J by 8 bases, with 18 bases between. The CDR3 totals 13 residues. The CDR3 region has the DNA TGCAGCGTTTCCAACGGGAGGAGGGACGAAGCTTTCTTT. Translated, it gives CSVSNGRRDEAFF.

This chain connects TRBV28 to TRBJ1-6, with TRBD1 matching over 7 bases. The junction had 5 bases not matched to a gene; V was cut back by 5 bases and J by 4 bases. Germline CDR1 and CDR2: MDHEN and SYDVKM. The CDR3 loop spans 15 amino acids. The CDR3 nucleotides read TGTGCCAGCAGTCCAGACAGGGCTTATAATTCACCCCTCCACTTT. Its protein is CASSPDRAYNSPLHF. The variable domain in full, with the rest retrieved from reference TRBV28 and TRBJ1-6, is DVKVTQSSRYLVKRTGEKVFLECVQDMDHENMFWYRQDPGLGLRLIYFSYDVKMKEKGDIPEGYSVSREKKERFSLILESASTNQTSMYLCASSPDRAYNSPLHFGNGTRLTVT.

The chain recombines TRBV19 with TRBJ2-2; D call uncertain. With 7 bases removed from V and 2 bases from J, the gap between germline ends came to 17 bases. CDR3 length equals 16 residues. Germline CDR1 reads LNHDA; CDR2 reads SQIVND (reference sequence). CDR3 DNA sequence: TGTGCCAGTAATCCGTCCCCTGGGCCTAACACCGGGGAGCTGTTTTTT. It yields the protein CASNPSPGPNTGELFF.

J is TRBJ1-5 and V is TRBV6-6; a possible D gene is TRBD1 (6 bases). The CDR3 totals 17 residues. Per the germline V gene, CDR1 is MNHNY and CDR2 is SVGAGI (reference sequence). The ends were cut back, 5 bases at V and 7 bases at J, with 24 bases in the middle. As DNA, the CDR3 is TGTGCCAGCAGTCCCCTAGCTGCGGGGGCGATCACACAGCCCCAGCATTTT. It codes for CASSPLAAGAITQPQHF.

This chain uses TRBV19 with TRBJ2-1; maybe TRBD2 (6 bases). Looked up from germline, CDR1 is LNHDA and CDR2 is SQIVND (reference sequence). V was clipped by 4 bases and J by 5 bases, with 18 bases between them. The CDR3 runs to 16 residues. Written as DNA, the CDR3 is TGTGCCAGTAGTACCTACTATAGCGGAGCGGACAATGAGCAGTTCTTC. Protein sequence: CASSTYYSGADNEQFF.

The chain employs TRBV10-3 and TRBJ2-7; TRBD2 matches at 13 bases. The germline CDR1 and CDR2 sequences are ENHRY and SYGVKD. This CDR3 comprises 18 residues. Trimming removed 6 bases from V and 0 bases from J; junction bases left unmatched: 11. The CDR3 is CAIRAPLAGGASSYEQYF. The CDR3 coding sequence is TGTGCCATCAGGGCCCCACTAGCGGGAGGGGCGAGCTCCTACGAGCAGTACTTC.

The J gene is TRBJ2-5, the V gene TRBV5-1; D not certain. V dropped 0 bases and J dropped 5 bases, with 2 bases sitting between them. Germline loops: CDR1 SGHRS, CDR2 YFSETQ. This CDR3 is 11 amino acids long. The CDR3 spells CASSLDETQYF. For the CDR3, the DNA is TGCGCCAGCAGCTTGGATGAGACCCAGTACTTC.

The genes are TRBV5-6 and TRBJ1-3; D remains unclear. CDR1 and CDR2 from the germline V gene are SGHDT and YYEEEE. The CDR3 is 14 amino acids. The V and J ends lost 3 bases and 0 bases respectively, with 7 bases between them. CDR3 bases: TGTGCCAGCAGCTCCAGCCGCTCTGGAAACACCATATATTTT. This translates into CASSSSRSGNTIYF.

The V and J genes are TRBV28 and TRBJ2-7, with 7 bases matching TRBD2. The trim removed 7 bases at V and 0 bases at J, leaving 9 bases unmatched. The V gene's germline CDR1 is MDHEN and CDR2 SYDVKM. This CDR3 comprises 15 residues. The CDR3 nucleotides are TGTGCCAGCAAAGTCGCCGGGACTACCTCCTACGAGCAGTACTTC. Amino acid sequence: CASKVAGTTSYEQYF.

The V and J genes are TRBV12-3 or TRBV12-4 and TRBJ2-2; D is uncertain. V was trimmed by 2 bases and J by 6 bases, leaving 4 bases between them. This CDR3 region has 12 residues. This CDR3 is CASSLRAGELFF. Written as DNA, the CDR3 is TGTGCCAGCAGTTTACGGGCCGGGGAGCTGTTTTTT.

This chain joins TRBV6-2 or TRBV6-3 and TRBJ1-2, with D unresolved. V lost 2 bases and J 8 bases, leaving 12 bases between the germline ends. Germline V gene sequence: CDR1 MNHEY, CDR2 SVGEGT. The length of the CDR3 is 13 residues. The CDR3 here is CASSYPDPGGYTF. In DNA form, the CDR3 reads TGTGCCAGCAGTTACCCCGATCCGGGGGGCTACACCTTC.

The table lists this clone with a count of one. The rearrangement uses TRBV4-2 and TRBJ2-1; 10 nucleotides agree with TRBD1. Trimming removed 2 bases from V and 2 bases from J; junction bases left unmatched: 3. From germline, CDR1 is LGHNA and CDR2 YNFKEQ. The CDR3 sequence is 16 residues long. Here the CDR3 DNA reads TGTGCCAGCAGCCAAAGGGGACAGGGGACCTACAATGAGCAGTTCTTC. Encoded protein: CASSQRGQGTYNEQFF.

The chain links TRBV3-1 (or the pseudogene TRBV3-2) to TRBJ1-5; 7 bases map to TRBD1. This CDR3 comprises 13 residues. Germline assignment: CDR1 LGHDT and CDR2 YNNKEL (reference sequence). The trim removed 3 bases at V and 15 bases at J, leaving 11 bases unmatched. Here the CDR3 reads CASSQTETGYRHF. The CDR3 DNA sequence: TGTGCCAGCAGCCAGACGGAGACAGGGTATAGGCATTTT.

V and J are TRBV9 and TRBJ2-3; 7 bases are a match to TRBD1. V lost 0 bases and J lost 14; bases outside the gene matches: 9. The germline CDR1 and CDR2 sequences are SGDLS and YYNGEE. The CDR3 totals 13 residues. The CDR3 loop is CASSVAGGDRVYF. The CDR3 nucleotides are TGTGCCAGCAGCGTAGCTGGCGGAGACAGGGTGTATTTT.

The genes are TRBV19 and TRBJ2-7; a weak D match, TRBD2 (6 bases). Trimming shortened V by 4 bases and J by 2 bases, and 21 bases separated the two germline ends. The CDR3 covers 17 residues. CDR1 and CDR2 (germline): LNHDA, SQIVND (reference sequence). The CDR3, as DNA: TGTGCCAGTAGTAGCAGGTCTACGACTAGGCGAACCTACGAGCAGTACTTC. Residues: CASSSRSTTRRTYEQYF.

V gene TRBV7-8 combines with J gene TRBJ2-7, with TRBD2 identical over 10 bases. The germline V gene has CDR1 SGHVS and CDR2 FQNEAQ. This CDR3 comprises 15 residues. The V gene end was trimmed by 1 base and the J gene end by 5 bases; junction bases not matched to a gene: 5. Here the CDR3 reads CASSLVASGSHEQYF. The CDR3 DNA reads TGTGCCAGCAGCTTAGTAGCTAGCGGGAGCCACGAGCAGTACTTC.

The chain uses TRBV7-2 and TRBJ2-4; 16 bases are shared with TRBD2. The CDR3 extends over 18 amino acids. V trimming: 5 bases; J trimming: 4 bases; junction bases outside the gene matches: 8. The germline CDR1 and CDR2 sequences are SGHTA and FQGNSA. The CDR3 nucleotides read TGTGCCAGCAGCCAAGGGACTAGCGGGAGGGCCGAAAAAAACATTCAGTACTTC. Protein product: CASSQGTSGRAEKNIQYF.

The chain carries TRBV15 and TRBJ2-2; 9 bases are shared with TRBD2. Unmatched junction bases numbered 10, after V lost 0 bases and J lost 5 bases. The germline V gene encodes CDR1 LNHNV and CDR2 YYDKDF (reference sequence). This CDR3 is 18 amino acids long. Written as DNA, the CDR3 is TGTGCCACCAGCAGAGATAGGGTAGCGGGAGTGAGGACCGGGGAGCTGTTTTTT. It encodes CATSRDRVAGVRTGELFF.

The chain combines TRBV5-5 with TRBJ1-5; a weak D match, TRBD1 (6 bases). V lost 0 bases and J 7 bases, leaving 14 bases between the germline ends. The germline gives CDR1 SGHKS, CDR2 YYEKEE (reference sequence). CDR3 length: 15 residues. The CDR3 reads CASSLGPGDFQPQHF. The CDR3 region has the DNA TGTGCCAGCAGCTTGGGGCCAGGGGACTTCCAGCCCCAGCATTTT.

The CDR3 DNA sequence: TGTGCCAGCAGTTACTCGAGGGGGGACTACGAGCAGTACTTC. It encodes CASSYSRGDYEQYF. The chain employs TRBV6-2 or TRBV6-3 and TRBJ2-7; either TRBD1 or TRBD2 may fit D (6 bases each). CDR3 length equals 14 residues. Looked up from germline, CDR1 is MNHEY and CDR2 is SVGEGT. V shed 0 bases and J shed 3 bases, with 9 bases lying between them.

The V and J genes are TRBV6-5 and TRBJ2-2; unclear D gene. This CDR3 has 14 residues. With 8 bases removed from V and 2 bases from J, the gap between germline ends came to 12 bases. Germline V lookup: CDR1 MNHEY, CDR2 SVGAGI. The CDR3 protein is CASGRAFNTGELFF. CDR3 nucleotides: TGTGCCAGCGGTCGGGCCTTTAACACCGGGGAGCTGTTTTTT.

The CDR3 sequence: CATTVTGTSGSFGHNEQFF. As DNA, the CDR3 is TGTGCCACCACCGTCACCGGGACTAGCGGGAGTTTCGGGCACAATGAGCAGTTCTTC. The chain links TRBV15 to TRBJ2-1, with 14 bases matching TRBD2. This CDR3 is built from 19 residues. Germline-derived CDR1 and CDR2 are LNHNV and YYDKDF (reference sequence). V was pared by 7 bases and J by 5 bases, with 16 bases of the junction left unmatched.

This clone was picked up one time. This chain links TRBV28 with TRBJ2-1; 8 nucleotides agree with TRBD2. J lost 7 bases, V lost 3 bases, and 8 bases had no gene match. CDR3 length equals 15 residues. CDR1 and CDR2 (germline): MDHEN, SYDVKM. CDR3 bases: TGTGCCAGCAGTTTTCCGGGAGGGCCCCGAAATGAGCAGTTCTTC. It yields the protein CASSFPGGPRNEQFF. The whole variable domain, filled in from reference TRBV28 and TRBJ2-1, reads DVKVTQSSRYLVKRTGEKVFLECVQDMDHENMFWYRQDPGLGLRLIYFSYDVKMKEKGDIPEGYSVSREKKERFSLILESASTNQTSMYLCASSFPGGPRNEQFFGPGTRLTVL.

The chain joins TRBV2 to TRBJ2-6; D uncertain. This CDR3 has 14 residues. V lost 8 bases and J lost 0, with 8 bases in between. Germline CDR1 SNHLY, CDR2 FYNNEI. CDR3 coding DNA: TGTGCCAGCTTAAAAGACTCTGGGGCCAACGTCCTGACTTTC. Protein product: CASLKDSGANVLTF.